This T cell receptor (beta chain) was documented in a study of cytomegalovirus exposure and HLA in healthy donors. Study as a whole: There were 88 million or so unique TCRs (from HLA-typed donors) in an early data release. Study findings and constraints: Owing to their indistinguishability, certain V segments, notably TRBV6-2 and TRBV6-3, were excluded.

The CDR3 contains 15 residues. CDR1 and CDR2 from the germline V gene are SGHTA and FQGNSA. On this clone: What it binds is not known.

It was with 60 Vbeta and 13 Jbeta primers that the PCR ran. The repertoire was sequenced with immunoSEQ multiplex PCR; TCRdb's copy has only in-frame clones and lacks some. The table has some 120,000 clones, around 77% seen once. The sequenced sample was PBMCs. This sequence joins TRBV7-2 and TRBJ2-5; 10 nucleotides line up with TRBD2. The closer fit of TRBJ2-7 to the DNA end suggests the J call may be wrong. The TCR originated in a man aged 50-60 years in good health and CMV-seronegative. In DNA form, the CDR3 reads TGTGCCAGCAGCTTAGTGCTAGCGGGAGCCAACGAGCAGTACTTC. This translates into CASSLVLAGANEQYF.